This entry lists 9 T cell receptor beta chains sequenced from one sample in a study of blood T cell repertoires in COVID-19. TCRdb's table, derived via immunoSEQ multiplex PCR, lists solely in-frame clones and lacks some. The sample has around 320,000 clones, about nine tenths seen once. The sample consisted of peripheral blood. The receptors derive from a woman in her 30s who had recovered from COVID-19.

The J gene is TRBJ2-7, the V gene TRBV28, with D possibly matching TRBD1 (5 bases). V lost 6 bases and J 2 bases, leaving 11 bases between the germline ends. The CDR3 length is 13 residues. CDR1 is MDHEN, CDR2 SYDVKM, per germline. CDR3 DNA: TGTGCCAGCAGGCGGCAGGGCACCTACGAGCAGTACTTC. Translation gives CASRRQGTYEQYF.

This clone was picked up a small number of times. The chain joins TRBV11-2 to TRBJ1-5; D is perhaps TRBD1 (6 bases). The CDR3 spans 15 residues. V lost 1 base and J 1 base, leaving 8 bases between the germline ends. Germline V gives CDR1 SGHAT, CDR2 FQNNGV. CDR3 DNA: TGTGCCAGCAGCTTAGGTGGGACAAGCAATCAGCCCCAGCATTTT. Translating it yields CASSLGGTSNQPQHF.

The chain carries TRBV7-9 and TRBJ2-2; D is unresolved. V was pared by 2 bases and J by 4 bases, with 8 bases between. Germline V gives CDR1 SEHNR, CDR2 FQNEAQ (reference sequence). CDR3 size: 14 residues. The CDR3 loop reads CASSLTQFTGELFF. The DNA for the CDR3 is TGTGCCAGCAGCTTAACACAGTTCACCGGGGAGCTGTTTTTT.

The chain employs TRBV27 and TRBJ2-7; a possible D gene is TRBD2 (7 bases). V was pared by 4 bases and J by 4 bases, with 17 bases between. From germline, CDR1 is MNHEY and CDR2 SMNVEV (reference sequence). This CDR3 spans 15 amino acids. The CDR3 DNA is TGTGCCAGCAGTTCCAGGGAGGGGGGCCGGTACGAGCAGTACTTC. As protein: CASSSREGGRYEQYF.

This chain's CDR3 is CATSRDSSLRTEAFF. CDR3 sequence (DNA): TGTGCCACCAGCAGAGACTCATCACTCCGGACTGAAGCTTTCTTT. This sequence joins TRBV15 and TRBJ1-1, with no clear D. The ends were cut back, 0 bases at V and 5 bases at J, with 13 bases in the middle. The germline V gene has CDR1 LNHNV and CDR2 YYDKDF (reference sequence). The CDR3 covers 15 residues.

V gene TRBV9 combines with J gene TRBJ1-6, with 8 nucleotides matching TRBD1. The CDR3 totals 14 residues. Germline trimming cut 2 bases from V and 8 bases from J; bases unmatched to any gene: 3. CDR1 is SGDLS and CDR2 is YYNGEE in the germline V gene. The CDR3 DNA sequence: TGTGCCAGCAGCGTCAGGGGGCTTGATTCACCCCTCCACTTT. This translates into CASSVRGLDSPLHF.

This clone was seen a handful of times. V is TRBV27 and J is TRBJ1-3, with D perhaps TRBD1 (5 bases). Deletions cut 2 bases from V and 2 bases from J, with 10 bases between. This CDR3 is built from 15 residues. Germline V lookup: CDR1 MNHEY, CDR2 SMNVEV (reference sequence). In DNA, the CDR3 is TGTGCCAGCAGTTTAGGCGGGGCCCCTGGAAACACCATATATTTT. As protein: CASSLGGAPGNTIYF.

The chain couples TRBV7-2 to TRBJ2-1; 7 bases line up with TRBD1. This CDR3 is 16 amino acids long. Germline-derived CDR1 and CDR2 are SGHTA and FQGNSA. V was pared by 5 bases and J by 1 base, with 8 bases of the junction left unmatched. The CDR3 DNA reads as TGTGCCAGCAGCCCTCGACAGGGAATATCCTACAATGAGCAGTTCTTC. This codes for CASSPRQGISYNEQFF.

The chain carries TRBV4-3 and TRBJ2-5, with TRBD2 matching over 9 bases. Per the germline V gene, CDR1 is LGHNA and CDR2 is YSLEER. J lost 3 bases, V lost 4 bases, and 6 bases had no gene match. This CDR3 has 15 residues. CDR3 nucleotide sequence: TGCGCCAGCAGCCGGGCGGGGGGGCCCGAAGAGACCCAGTACTTC. Its protein is CASSRAGGPEETQYF.